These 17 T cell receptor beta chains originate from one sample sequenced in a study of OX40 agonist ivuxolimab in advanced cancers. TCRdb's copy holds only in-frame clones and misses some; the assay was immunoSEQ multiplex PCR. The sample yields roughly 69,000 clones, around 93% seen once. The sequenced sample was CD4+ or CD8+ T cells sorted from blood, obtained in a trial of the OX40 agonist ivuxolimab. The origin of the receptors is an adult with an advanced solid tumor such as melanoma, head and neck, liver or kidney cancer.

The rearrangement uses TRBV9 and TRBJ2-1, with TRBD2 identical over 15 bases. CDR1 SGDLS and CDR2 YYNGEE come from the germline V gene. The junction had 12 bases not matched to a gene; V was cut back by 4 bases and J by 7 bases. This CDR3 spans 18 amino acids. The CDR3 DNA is TGTGCCAGCAGCCCGCCTCCCGGGACTAGCGGGGGGTGGAATGAGCAGTTCTTC. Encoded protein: CASSPPPGTSGGWNEQFF.

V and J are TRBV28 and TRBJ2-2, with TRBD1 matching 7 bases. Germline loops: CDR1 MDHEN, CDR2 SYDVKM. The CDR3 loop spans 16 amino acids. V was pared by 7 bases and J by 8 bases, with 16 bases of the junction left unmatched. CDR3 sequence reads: CASTLGTAPAGGELFF. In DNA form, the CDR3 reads TGTGCCAGCACCCTAGGGACAGCACCCGCTGGTGGGGAGCTGTTTTTT.

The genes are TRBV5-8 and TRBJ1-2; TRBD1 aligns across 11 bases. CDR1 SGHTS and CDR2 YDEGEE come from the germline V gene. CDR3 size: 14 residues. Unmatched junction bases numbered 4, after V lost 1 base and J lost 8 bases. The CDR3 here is CASSLTGQGGGYTF. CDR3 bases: TGTGCCAGCAGCTTGACGGGACAGGGGGGCGGCTACACCTTC.

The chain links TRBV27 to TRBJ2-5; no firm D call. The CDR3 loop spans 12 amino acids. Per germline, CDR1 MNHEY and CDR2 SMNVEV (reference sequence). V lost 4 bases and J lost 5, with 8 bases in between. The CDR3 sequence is CASSSLGETQYF. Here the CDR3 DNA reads TGTGCCAGCAGTTCATTGGGGGAGACCCAGTACTTC.

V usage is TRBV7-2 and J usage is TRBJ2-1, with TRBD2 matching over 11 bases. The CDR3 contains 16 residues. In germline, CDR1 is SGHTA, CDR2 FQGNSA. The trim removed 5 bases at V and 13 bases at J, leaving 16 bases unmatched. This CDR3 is CASSIVLAGDPLEQFF. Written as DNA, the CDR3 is TGTGCCAGCAGCATCGTACTAGCGGGAGATCCCCTGGAACAGTTCTTC.

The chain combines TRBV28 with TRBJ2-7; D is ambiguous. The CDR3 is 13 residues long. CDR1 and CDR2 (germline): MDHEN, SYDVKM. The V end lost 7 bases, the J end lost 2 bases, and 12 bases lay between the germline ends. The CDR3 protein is CASNPSSTYEQYF. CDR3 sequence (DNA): TGTGCCAGCAACCCGAGCAGTACCTACGAGCAGTACTTC.

The CDR3 reads CASTPSGSANEQFF. CDR3 coding DNA: TGTGCCAGCACCCCTAGCGGGAGCGCCAATGAGCAGTTCTTC. This rearrangement joins TRBV28 to TRBJ2-1, with 10 positions matching TRBD2. The CDR3 spans 14 residues. Looked up from germline, CDR1 is MDHEN and CDR2 is SYDVKM. V gave up 7 bases and J gave up 6 bases; unmatched junction bases: 6.

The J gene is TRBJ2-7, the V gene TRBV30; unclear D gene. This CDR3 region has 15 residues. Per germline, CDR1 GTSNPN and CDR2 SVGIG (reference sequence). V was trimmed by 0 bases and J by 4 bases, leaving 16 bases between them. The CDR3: CAWSVPLDWRYEQYF. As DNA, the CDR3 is TGTGCCTGGAGTGTACCCCTTGATTGGCGGTACGAGCAGTACTTC.

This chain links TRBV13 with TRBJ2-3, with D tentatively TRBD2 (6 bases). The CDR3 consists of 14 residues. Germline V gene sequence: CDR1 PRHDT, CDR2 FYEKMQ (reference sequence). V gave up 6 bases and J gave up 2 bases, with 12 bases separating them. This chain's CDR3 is CASRVGEATDTQYF. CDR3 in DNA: TGTGCCAGCAGAGTAGGGGAGGCCACAGATACGCAGTATTTT.

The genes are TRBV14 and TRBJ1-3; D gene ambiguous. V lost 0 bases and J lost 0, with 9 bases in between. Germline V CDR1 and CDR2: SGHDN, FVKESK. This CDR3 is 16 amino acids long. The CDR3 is CASSQDSVYSGNTIYF. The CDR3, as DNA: TGTGCCAGCAGCCAAGATTCAGTCTACTCTGGAAACACCATATATTTT.

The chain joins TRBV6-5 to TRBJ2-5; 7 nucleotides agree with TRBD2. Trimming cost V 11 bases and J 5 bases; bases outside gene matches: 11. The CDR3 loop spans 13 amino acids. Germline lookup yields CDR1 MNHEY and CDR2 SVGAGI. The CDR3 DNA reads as TGTGCCGCCCGACAAGCGGGGTCGGAGACCCAGTACTTC. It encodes CAARQAGSETQYF.

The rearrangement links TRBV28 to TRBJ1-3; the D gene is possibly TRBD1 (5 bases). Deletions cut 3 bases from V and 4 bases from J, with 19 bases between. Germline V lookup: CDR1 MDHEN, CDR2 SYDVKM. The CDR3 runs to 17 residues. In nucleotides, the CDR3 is TGTGCCAGCAGTTTTTGGTCTGGGGGGACCTTGGGAAACACCATATATTTT. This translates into CASSFWSGGTLGNTIYF.

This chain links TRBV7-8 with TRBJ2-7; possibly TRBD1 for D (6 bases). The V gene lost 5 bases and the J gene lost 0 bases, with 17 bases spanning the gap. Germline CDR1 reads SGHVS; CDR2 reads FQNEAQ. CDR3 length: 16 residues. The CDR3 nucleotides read TGTGCCAGCAGCCCCAAGGGGACACTCCTCTCCTACGAGCAGTACTTC. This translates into CASSPKGTLLSYEQYF.

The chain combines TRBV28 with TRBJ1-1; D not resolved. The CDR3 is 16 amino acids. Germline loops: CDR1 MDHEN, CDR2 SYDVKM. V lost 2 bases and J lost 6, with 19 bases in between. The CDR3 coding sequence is TGTGCCAGCAGTTTACGAACCTTCGGGGTAGTTGCTGAAGCTTTCTTT. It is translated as CASSLRTFGVVAEAFF.

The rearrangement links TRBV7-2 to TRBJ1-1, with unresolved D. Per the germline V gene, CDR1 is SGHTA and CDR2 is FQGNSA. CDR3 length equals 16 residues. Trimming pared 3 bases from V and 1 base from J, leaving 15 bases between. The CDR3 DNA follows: TGTGCCAGCAGCTTCGAGGTGACCGCTGGGAACACTGAAGCTTTCTTT. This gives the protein CASSFEVTAGNTEAFF.

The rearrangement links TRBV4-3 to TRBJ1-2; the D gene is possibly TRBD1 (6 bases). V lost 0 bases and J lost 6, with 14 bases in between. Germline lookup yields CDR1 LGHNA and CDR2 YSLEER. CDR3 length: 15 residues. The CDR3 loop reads CASSQDSTGLHGYTF. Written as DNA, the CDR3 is TGCGCCAGCAGCCAAGATAGTACAGGGCTCCATGGCTACACCTTC.

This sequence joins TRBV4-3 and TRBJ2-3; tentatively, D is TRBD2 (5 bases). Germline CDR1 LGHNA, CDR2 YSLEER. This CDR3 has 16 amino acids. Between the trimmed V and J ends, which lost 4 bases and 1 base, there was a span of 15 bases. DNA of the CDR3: TGCGCCAGCAGCCGCGAAGAGCCGCGGGGCACAGATACGCAGTATTTT. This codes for CASSREEPRGTDTQYF.